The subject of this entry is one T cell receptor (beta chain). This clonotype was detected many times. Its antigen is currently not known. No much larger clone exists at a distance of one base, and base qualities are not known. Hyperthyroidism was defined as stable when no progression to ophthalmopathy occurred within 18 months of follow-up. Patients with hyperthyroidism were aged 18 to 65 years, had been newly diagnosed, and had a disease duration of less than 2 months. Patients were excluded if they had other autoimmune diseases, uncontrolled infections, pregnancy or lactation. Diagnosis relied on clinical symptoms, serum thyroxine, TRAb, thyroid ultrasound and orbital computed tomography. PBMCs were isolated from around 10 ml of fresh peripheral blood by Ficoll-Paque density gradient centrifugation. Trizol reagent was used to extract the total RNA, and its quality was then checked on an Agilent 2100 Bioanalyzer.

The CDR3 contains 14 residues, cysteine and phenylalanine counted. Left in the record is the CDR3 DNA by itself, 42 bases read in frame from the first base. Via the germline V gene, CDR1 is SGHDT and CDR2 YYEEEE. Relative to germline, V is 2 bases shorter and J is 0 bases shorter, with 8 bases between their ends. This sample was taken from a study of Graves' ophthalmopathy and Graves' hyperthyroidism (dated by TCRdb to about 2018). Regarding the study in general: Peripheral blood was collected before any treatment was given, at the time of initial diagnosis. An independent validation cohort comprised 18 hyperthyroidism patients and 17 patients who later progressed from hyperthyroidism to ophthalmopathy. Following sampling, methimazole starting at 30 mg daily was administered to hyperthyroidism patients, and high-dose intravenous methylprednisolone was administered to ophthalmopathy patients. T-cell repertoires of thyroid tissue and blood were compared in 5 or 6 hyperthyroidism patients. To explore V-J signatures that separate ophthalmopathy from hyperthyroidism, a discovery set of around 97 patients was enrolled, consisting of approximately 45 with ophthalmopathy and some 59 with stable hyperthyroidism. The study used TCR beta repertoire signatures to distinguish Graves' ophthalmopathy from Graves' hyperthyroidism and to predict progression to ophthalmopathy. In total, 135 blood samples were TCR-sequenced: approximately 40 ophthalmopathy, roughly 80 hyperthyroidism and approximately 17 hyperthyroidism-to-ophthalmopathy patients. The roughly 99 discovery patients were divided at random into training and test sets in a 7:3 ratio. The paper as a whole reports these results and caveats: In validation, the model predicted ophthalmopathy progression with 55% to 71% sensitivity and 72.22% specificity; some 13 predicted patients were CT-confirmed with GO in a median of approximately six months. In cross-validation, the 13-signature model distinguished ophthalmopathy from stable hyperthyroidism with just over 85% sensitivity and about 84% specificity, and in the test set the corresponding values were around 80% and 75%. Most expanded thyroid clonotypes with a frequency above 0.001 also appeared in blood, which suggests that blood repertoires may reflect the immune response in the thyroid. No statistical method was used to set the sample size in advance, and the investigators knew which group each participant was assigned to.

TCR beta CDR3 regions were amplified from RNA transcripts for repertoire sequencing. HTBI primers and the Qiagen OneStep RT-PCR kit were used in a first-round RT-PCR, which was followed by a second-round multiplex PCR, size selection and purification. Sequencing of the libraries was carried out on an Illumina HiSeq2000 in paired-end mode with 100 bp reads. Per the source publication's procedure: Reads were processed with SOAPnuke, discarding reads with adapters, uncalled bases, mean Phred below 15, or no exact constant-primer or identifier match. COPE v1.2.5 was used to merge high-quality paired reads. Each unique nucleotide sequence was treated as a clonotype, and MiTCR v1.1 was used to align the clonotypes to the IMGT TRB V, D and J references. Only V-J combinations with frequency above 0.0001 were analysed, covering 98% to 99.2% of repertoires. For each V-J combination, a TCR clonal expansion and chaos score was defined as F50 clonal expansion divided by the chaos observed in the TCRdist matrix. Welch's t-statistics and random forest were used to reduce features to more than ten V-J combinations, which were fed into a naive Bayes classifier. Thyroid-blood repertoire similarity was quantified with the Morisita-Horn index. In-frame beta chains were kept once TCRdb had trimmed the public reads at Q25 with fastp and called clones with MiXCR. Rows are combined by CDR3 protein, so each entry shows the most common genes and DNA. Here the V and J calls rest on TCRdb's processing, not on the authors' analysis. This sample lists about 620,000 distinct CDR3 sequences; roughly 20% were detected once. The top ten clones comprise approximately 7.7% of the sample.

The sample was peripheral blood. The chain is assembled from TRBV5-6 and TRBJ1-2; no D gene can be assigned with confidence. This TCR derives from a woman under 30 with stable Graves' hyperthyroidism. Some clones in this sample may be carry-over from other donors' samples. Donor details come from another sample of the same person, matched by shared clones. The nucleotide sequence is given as TGTGCCAGCAGCTTTCCGAACGCTAACTATGGCTACACCTTC. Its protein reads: CASSFPNANYGYTF.